The 11 T cell receptor beta chains listed next were all sequenced from one sample in a study of glioma-infiltrating T cells after dendritic cell vaccination. The data were produced by immunoSEQ multiplex PCR, yet TCRdb's version contains in-frame clones alone and is incomplete. The table shows tens of thousands of clones, with 70% to 80% occurring only once. Specimen: blood, collected before dendritic cell vaccination. These receptors all come from a human donor with glioblastoma.

V usage is TRBV9 and J usage is TRBJ2-1, with 12 bases lining up with TRBD2. This CDR3 contains 18 residues. CDR1 SGDLS and CDR2 YYNGEE come from the germline V gene. V shed 4 bases and J 1 base; nucleotides not matched to a gene: 9. The CDR3 coding sequence is TGTGCCAGCAGCCACAGACTAGCGGGAGATCGGTCCTACAATGAGCAGTTCTTC. Amino acid sequence: CASSHRLAGDRSYNEQFF.

The chain has TRBV4-1 and TRBJ2-7; no definite D call. Trimming stripped 5 bases from V and 4 bases from J, with 12 bases between. The CDR3 spans 13 residues. Germline CDR1 MGHRA, CDR2 YSYEKL. The CDR3 bases are TGCGCCAGCAGCTCAAACCCGCAGTACGAGCAGTACTTC. This codes for CASSSNPQYEQYF.

The chain has TRBV19 and TRBJ1-1; D call uncertain. CDR1 is LNHDA and CDR2 is SQIVND in the germline V gene (reference sequence). V was cut by 7 bases and J by 10 bases, with 22 bases left in between. The CDR3 runs to 14 residues. DNA of the CDR3: TGTGCCAGTATCTCACCTCCGGAATCGGGAATAGCTTTCTTT. Its translation: CASISPPESGIAFF.

The genes are TRBV5-6 and TRBJ2-1; no clear D. Germline CDR1 is SGHDT and CDR2 is YYEEEE. This CDR3 is built from 16 residues. The V gene lost 0 bases and the J gene lost 0 bases, with 10 bases spanning the gap. The CDR3 here is CASSLEEEVSYNEQFF. CDR3 in DNA: TGTGCCAGCAGCTTGGAGGAAGAGGTCTCCTACAATGAGCAGTTCTTC.

The CDR3 protein is CASSYRTSGHTDTQYF. The CDR3 nucleotides read TGTGCCAGCAGCTACCGGACTAGCGGCCACACAGATACGCAGTATTTT. J is TRBJ2-3 and V is TRBV7-2; TRBD2 aligns across 10 bases. CDR1 and CDR2 from the germline V gene are SGHTA and FQGNSA. The V segment lost 4 bases and the J segment 2 bases; nucleotides outside the gene matches: 6. The CDR3 has 16 residues.

This clone was detected only a few times. J is TRBJ1-2 and V is TRBV27; 8 bases are a match to TRBD1. The CDR3 consists of 15 residues. Germline CDR1 reads MNHEY; CDR2 reads SMNVEV (reference sequence). V dropped 2 bases and J dropped 4; count of bases not matched to a gene: 6. The CDR3 is CASSLRDRPAYGYTF. DNA of the CDR3: TGTGCCAGCAGTTTACGGGACAGGCCTGCCTATGGCTACACCTTC.

The J gene is TRBJ1-6, the V gene TRBV27, with 8 bases aligning to TRBD1. Trimming took 6 bases from V and 5 from J; bases not matched to a gene: 6. CDR3 length equals 15 residues. The germline gives CDR1 MNHEY, CDR2 SMNVEV (reference sequence). CDR3 in DNA: TGTGCCAGCAGCCGGACAGGGAGGAATAATTCACCCCTCCACTTT. It encodes CASSRTGRNNSPLHF.

This chain uses TRBV5-5 with TRBJ2-1; possibly TRBD1 for D (6 bases). V was trimmed by 2 bases and J by 0 bases, leaving 12 bases between them. The CDR3 extends over 16 amino acids. Germline assignment: CDR1 SGHKS and CDR2 YYEKEE (reference sequence). The CDR3 is CASSFRWGHSYNEQFF. Written as DNA, the CDR3 is TGTGCCAGCAGCTTTAGGTGGGGGCACTCCTACAATGAGCAGTTCTTC.

The genes are TRBV2 and TRBJ2-1; 8 bases fit TRBD1. The V gene's germline CDR1 is SNHLY and CDR2 FYNNEI. The V segment lost 7 bases and the J segment 4 bases; nucleotides outside the gene matches: 12. This CDR3 comprises 16 residues. In DNA, the CDR3 is TGTGCCAGCACCCCAGCGTTTGGACAGGGATACAATGAGCAGTTCTTC. It specifies CASTPAFGQGYNEQFF.

The V call is TRBV6-6, the J call TRBJ2-7; tentative D call: TRBD1 (6 bases). From germline, CDR1 is MNHNY and CDR2 SVGAGI (reference sequence). Trimming left V 5 bases short and J 0 bases short, with 14 bases between. The CDR3 covers 15 residues. CDR3 in amino acids: CASSRTAESSYEQYF. In DNA form, the CDR3 reads TGTGCCAGCAGTCGGACAGCAGAGAGCTCCTACGAGCAGTACTTC.

This chain joins TRBV5-6 and TRBJ2-1, with a possible D match to TRBD1 (7 bases). From germline, CDR1 is SGHDT and CDR2 YYEEEE. CDR3 length: 17 amino acids. Trimming stripped 4 bases from V and 6 bases from J, with 23 bases between. In DNA, the CDR3 is TGTGCCAGCAGCAGCCCTTGGGGGCGGGACAGTTTCAATGAGCAGTTCTTC. Translated, it gives CASSSPWGRDSFNEQFF.